These 30 T cell receptor beta chains were sequenced from one sample in a study of control samples from healthy donors and cancer patients. Sequenced by immunoSEQ multiplex PCR; TCRdb stores in-frame clones only, minus some. The table lists about 95,000 clones, approximately 86% of them singletons, with approximately 19% in the top ten. Source material: blood. Receptors originate from a man aged 25 to 40 in good health.

The chain joins TRBV29-1 to TRBJ2-7, with D possibly called TRBD1 or TRBD2 (5 bases each). V was pared by 4 bases and J by 2 bases, with 6 bases between. There are 11 residues in the CDR3. Germline CDR1 is SQVTM and CDR2 is ANQGSEA. CDR3 sequence (DNA): TGCAGCGTTGGGGGACCCTACGAGCAGTACTTC. It codes for CSVGGPYEQYF.

This chain joins TRBV7-2 and TRBJ2-1; 13 nucleotides agree with TRBD2. After removal of 3 bases from V and 7 bases from J, the junction contained 9 bases not matched to a gene. The CDR3 covers 17 residues. The germline CDR1 and CDR2 sequences are SGHTA and FQGNSA. CDR3 sequence reads: CASSLARRTSGGNEQFF. CDR3 DNA sequence: TGTGCCAGCAGCTTGGCTAGGAGGACTAGCGGGGGTAATGAGCAGTTCTTC.

This clone was seen only once. The rearrangement links TRBV5-1 to TRBJ1-1; D is unclear. Deletions cut 1 base from V and 3 bases from J, with 7 bases between. The CDR3 contains 13 residues. CDR1 and CDR2 (germline): SGHRS, YFSETQ. The CDR3 loop reads CASSLRRDTEAFF. In DNA form, the CDR3 reads TGCGCCAGCAGCTTGAGGCGGGACACTGAAGCTTTCTTT.

The V gene is TRBV7-9, the J gene TRBJ1-2; no clear D. Germline V CDR1 and CDR2: SEHNR, FQNEAQ (reference sequence). V dropped 1 base and J dropped 0 bases, with 6 bases sitting between them. The CDR3 has 14 amino acids. The chain's CDR3 is CASSLDVSNYGYTF. In DNA form, the CDR3 reads TGTGCCAGCAGCTTAGATGTATCTAACTATGGCTACACCTTC.

This rearrangement joins TRBV29-1 to TRBJ1-3, with D unresolved. The CDR3 is made up of 12 amino acids. CDR1 is SQVTM, CDR2 ANQGSEA, per germline. Deletions cut 5 bases from V and 4 bases from J, with 9 bases between. In DNA form, the CDR3 reads TGCAGCGTTCGGTTAGAGGGAAACACCATATATTTT. It yields the protein CSVRLEGNTIYF.

This chain uses TRBV28 with TRBJ1-3, with D unresolved. This CDR3 is 14 amino acids long. Germline loops: CDR1 MDHEN, CDR2 SYDVKM. The V and J ends lost 5 bases and 0 bases respectively, with 8 bases between them. DNA for the CDR3: TGTGCCAGCAGTACAAGGGACTCTGGAAACACCATATATTTT. Protein: CASSTRDSGNTIYF.

This clone was picked up many times. The rearrangement uses TRBV6-6 and TRBJ1-3, with 8 bases fitting TRBD1. Per germline, CDR1 MNHNY and CDR2 SVGAGI (reference sequence). The CDR3 has 15 residues. Trimming removed 6 bases from V and 2 bases from J; junction bases left unmatched: 6. CDR3 DNA sequence: TGTGCCAGCAGGCCCCAGGGGGCGCCTGGAAACACCATATATTTT. Translating gives CASRPQGAPGNTIYF.

The gene calls are TRBV28 and TRBJ2-1; 9 bases match TRBD2. The V and J ends lost 1 base and 9 bases, in that order; junction bases with no gene match: 7. Per germline, CDR1 MDHEN and CDR2 SYDVKM. This CDR3 has 15 amino acids. The CDR3 DNA sequence: TGTGCCAGCAGTTTATTAGGACTAGCGAGGAGTGAGCAGTTCTTC. This codes for CASSLLGLARSEQFF.

This chain links TRBV6-1 with TRBJ1-1; D not resolved. Germline CDR1 MNHNS, CDR2 SASEGT. The CDR3 loop spans 15 amino acids. The V end lost 0 bases, the J end lost 4 bases, and 12 bases lay between the germline ends. CDR3 DNA sequence: TGTGCCAGCAGTGAAGCGGGAGGGCTCGGCACTGAAGCTTTCTTT. Translating it yields CASSEAGGLGTEAFF.

This sequence joins TRBV28 and TRBJ1-6, with D possibly matching TRBD1 (5 bases). This CDR3 has 16 residues. The V end lost 6 bases, the J end lost 3 bases, and 15 bases lay between the germline ends. Germline-derived CDR1 and CDR2 are MDHEN and SYDVKM. The CDR3 nucleotides are TGTGCCAGCAGACACCAGACAGCTTACTATAATTCACCCCTCCACTTT. Its translation is CASRHQTAYYNSPLHF.

The chain carries TRBV5-1 and TRBJ2-3; 12 bases fit TRBD2. The CDR3 has 16 amino acids. V shed 4 bases and J 3 bases; nucleotides not matched to a gene: 6. CDR1 is SGHRS and CDR2 is YFSETQ in the germline V gene. CDR3: CASSPRLAGATDTQYF. CDR3 nucleotide sequence: TGCGCCAGCAGCCCCCGACTAGCGGGGGCAACAGATACGCAGTATTTT.

Here the CDR3 DNA reads TGTGCCAGCAGCCCCAGGTTTGAGACCCAGTACTTC. The encoded protein is CASSPRFETQYF. The chain joins TRBV3-1 (or the pseudogene TRBV3-2) to TRBJ2-5; D remains ambiguous. This CDR3 is 12 amino acids long. With 4 bases removed from V and 5 bases from J, the gap between germline ends came to 8 bases. Germline assignment: CDR1 LGHDT and CDR2 YNNKEL (reference sequence).

The chain recombines TRBV24-1 with TRBJ2-3; D might be TRBD1 (5 bases). CDR3 size: 14 residues. The germline CDR1 and CDR2 sequences are KGHDR and SFDVKD. Trimming took off 5 bases at V and 2 bases at J, with 10 bases between the two ends. The CDR3 spells CATSAGQVTDTQYF. Here the CDR3 DNA reads TGTGCCACCAGTGCAGGACAAGTCACAGATACGCAGTATTTT.

This clone was picked up one time. The same CDR3 can be traced to other DNA sequences in this sample. The chain links TRBV2 to TRBJ2-3; D gene ambiguous. Germline lookup yields CDR1 SNHLY and CDR2 FYNNEI. Trimming shortened V by 3 bases and J by 1 base, and 2 bases separated the two germline ends. This CDR3 comprises 12 residues. The CDR3 nucleotides are TGTGCCAGCAGTGAGGGCACAGATACGCAGTATTTT. Protein sequence: CASSEGTDTQYF.

The rearrangement joins TRBV20-1 to TRBJ1-2; perhaps TRBD1 as D (5 bases). V lost 6 bases, J lost 8 bases, and 19 bases lay in between. CDR3 length equals 13 residues. CDR1 is DFQATT, CDR2 SNEGSKA, per germline (reference sequence). CDR3 nucleotides: TGCAGTGCCAGTAGACAGCTCTATGCGGGCTACACCTTC. It is translated as CSASRQLYAGYTF.

The chain couples TRBV5-1 to TRBJ2-3; D is unclear. In germline, CDR1 is SGHRS, CDR2 YFSETQ. The CDR3 is 14 residues long. V lost 7 bases and J lost 4, with 16 bases in between. CDR3 nucleotides: TGCGCCAGCTCATCCGACGCAGGTCCAGATACGCAGTATTTT. Amino acids: CASSSDAGPDTQYF.

J is TRBJ1-5 and V is TRBV27, with TRBD1 as a possible D gene (5 bases). The CDR3 consists of 18 residues. V lost 6 bases to trimming and J lost 3 bases, with 24 bases between them. Per germline, CDR1 MNHEY and CDR2 SMNVEV (reference sequence). CDR3 bases: TGTGCCAGCAGCCCACGGTATGGGGCGCGAAATAACAATCAGCCCCAGCATTTT. Translated, it gives CASSPRYGARNNNQPQHF.

The chain recombines TRBV4-1 with TRBJ1-5; 8 positions agree with TRBD1. Trimming took 4 bases from V and 5 from J; bases not matched to a gene: 4. Germline values: CDR1 MGHRA, CDR2 YSYEKL. The CDR3 length is 14 residues. This CDR3 is CASSPDREDQPQHF. Here the CDR3 DNA reads TGCGCCAGCAGCCCGGACAGGGAGGATCAGCCCCAGCATTTT.

The genes are TRBV10-3 and TRBJ1-1; the D gene is possibly TRBD1 (5 bases). With 4 bases removed from V and 1 base from J, the gap between germline ends came to 13 bases. This CDR3 spans 15 amino acids. Germline V lookup: CDR1 ENHRY, CDR2 SYGVKD. The CDR3 is CAISGVGQGNTEAFF. The CDR3, as DNA: TGTGCCATCAGTGGGGTAGGGCAGGGGAACACTGAAGCTTTCTTT.

The chain employs TRBV19 and TRBJ2-3; D is perhaps TRBD1 or TRBD2 (6 bases each). Germline values: CDR1 LNHDA, CDR2 SQIVND (reference sequence). Trimming cost V 5 bases and J 0 bases, with 12 bases left between them. The CDR3 totals 15 residues. The CDR3 sequence is CASSLGGPSTDTQYF. The CDR3 DNA reads TGTGCCAGTAGTCTAGGGGGGCCTAGCACAGATACGCAGTATTTT. The complete variable domain, with remaining parts taken from reference TRBV19 and TRBJ2-3, reads DGGITQSPKYLFRKEGQNVTLSCEQNLNHDAMYWYRQDPGQGLRLIYYSQIVNDFQKGDIAEGYSVSREKKESFPLTVTSAQKNPTAFYLCASSLGGPSTDTQYFGPGTRLTVL.

V and J are TRBV3-1 (or the pseudogene TRBV3-2) and TRBJ1-2; possibly TRBD1 for D (5 bases). The germline V gene encodes CDR1 LGHDT and CDR2 YNNKEL (reference sequence). The CDR3 consists of 15 residues. Between the trimmed V and J ends, which lost 4 bases and 1 base, there was a span of 13 bases. The CDR3 spells CASSPDSFFNYGYTF. DNA of the CDR3: TGTGCCAGCAGCCCTGACAGCTTCTTTAACTATGGCTACACCTTC.

The rearrangement links TRBV6-1 to TRBJ2-7; 8 bases are shared with TRBD1. In germline, CDR1 is MNHNS, CDR2 SASEGT. V was clipped by 2 bases and J by 3 bases; unmatched bases: 15. The CDR3 is 18 residues long. CDR3 coding DNA: TGTGCCAGCAGTGAATCAAATAGGCCCGGGACAGGTTTCTACGAGCAGTACTTC. Its translation is CASSESNRPGTGFYEQYF.

This chain uses TRBV2 with TRBJ1-2; D is ambiguous. With 7 bases removed from V and 8 bases from J, the gap between germline ends came to 20 bases. CDR1 and CDR2 (germline): SNHLY, FYNNEI. The CDR3 consists of 14 residues. CDR3 nucleotide sequence: TGTGCCAGCAAAGAAACATCATACCTAAGAGGCTACACCTTC. Its translation: CASKETSYLRGYTF.

For the CDR3, the DNA is TGTGCCAGCAAGGCAGCTAGCTCCTATAATTCACCCCTCCACTTT. Translating it yields CASKAASSYNSPLHF. The chain couples TRBV2 to TRBJ1-6; D remains ambiguous. Germline assignment: CDR1 SNHLY and CDR2 FYNNEI. The CDR3 covers 15 residues. Between the trimmed V and J ends, which lost 7 bases and 0 bases, there was a span of 10 bases.

The gene calls are TRBV5-4 and TRBJ2-7; D might be TRBD2 (6 bases). CDR1 and CDR2 from the germline V gene are SGHNT and YYREEE (reference sequence). The CDR3 spans 16 residues. Between the trimmed V and J ends, which lost 4 bases and 5 bases, there was a span of 22 bases. CDR3 amino acids: CASSASHGRGFDEQYF. CDR3 sequence (DNA): TGTGCCAGCAGCGCCTCGCACGGTCGGGGGTTCGACGAGCAGTACTTC. The variable domain in full, completed from reference TRBV5-4 and TRBJ2-7, reads ETGVTQSPTHLIKTRGQQVTLRCSSQSGHNTVSWYQQALGQGPQFIFQYYREEENGRGNFPPRFSGLQFPNYSSELNVNALELDDSALYLCASSASHGRGFDEQYFGPGTRLTVT.

The V and J genes are TRBV6-5 and TRBJ1-6; perhaps TRBD1 as D (6 bases). The CDR3 extends over 15 amino acids. The V gene's germline CDR1 is MNHEY and CDR2 SVGAGI. Between the trimmed V and J ends, which lost 8 bases and 2 bases, there was a span of 13 bases. The CDR3 DNA is TGTGCCAGCCGCAGGGGAGGTACCTATAATTCACCCCTCCACTTT. Residues: CASRRGGTYNSPLHF.

This chain connects TRBV6-5 to TRBJ1-3; D is uncertain. The ends were cut back, 0 bases at V and 1 base at J, with 10 bases in the middle. CDR1 is MNHEY, CDR2 SVGAGI, per germline. The CDR3 length is 16 residues. The CDR3 protein is CASSYSPSLSGNTIYF. The CDR3 DNA is TGTGCCAGCAGTTACTCCCCCAGTCTGTCTGGAAACACCATATATTTT.

V is TRBV12-3 or TRBV12-4 and J is TRBJ2-1; D ambiguous. This CDR3 has 13 residues. The germline V and J ends were trimmed by 5 bases and 9 bases, with 14 bases remaining between them. The CDR3 nucleotides are TGTGCCAGCAGTCTTATTAGTGAAAGTGAGCAGTTCTTC. Protein sequence: CASSLISESEQFF.

This clone was picked up one time. In nucleotides, the CDR3 is TGTGCCAGCAGCGCATGGACAGGGTTGGACACCGGGGAGCTGTTTTTT. This gives the protein CASSAWTGLDTGELFF. This chain uses TRBV9 with TRBJ2-2; 8 nucleotides match TRBD1. The germline V gene encodes CDR1 SGDLS and CDR2 YYNGEE. V was pared by 3 bases and J by 3 bases, with 7 bases of the junction left unmatched. CDR3 size: 16 residues.

This clone is a singleton in its sample. The genes are TRBV5-4 and TRBJ2-1, with 9 bases lining up with TRBD2. This CDR3 region has 14 residues. V dropped 6 bases and J dropped 5; count of bases not matched to a gene: 6. The germline V gene has CDR1 SGHNT and CDR2 YYREEE (reference sequence). CDR3 protein: CASNPGLANNEQFF. The CDR3 nucleotides are TGTGCCAGCAACCCGGGACTAGCCAACAATGAGCAGTTCTTC. Together with reference TRBV5-4 and TRBJ2-1, the CDR3 gives the full variable domain: ETGVTQSPTHLIKTRGQQVTLRCSSQSGHNTVSWYQQALGQGPQFIFQYYREEENGRGNFPPRFSGLQFPNYSSELNVNALELDDSALYLCASNPGLANNEQFFGPGTRLTVL.